The 7 T cell receptor beta chains given below trace back to one sample, sequenced in a study of blood T cells in healthy people across ages. The authors ran a second PCR of roughly 7 to 11 cycles using a sample-barcoded 5' primer and a J-beta primer mix. TCRdb ran MiXCR on the 5' RACE reads and lists one entry per CDR3 protein. The sample holds about 970,000 distinct CDR3 sequences, 51% seen once. The sample consisted of blood. Source of these receptors: a woman aged 55-70 years in good health.

The table lists this clonotype with a count of one. The chain recombines TRBV7-2 with TRBJ2-7; tentative D call: TRBD2 (6 bases). With the DNA end fitting TRBJ2-1 better, the J assignment may be wrong. This CDR3 comprises 17 residues. Germline V gene sequence: CDR1 SGHTA, CDR2 FQGNSA. CDR3 DNA: TGTGCCAGCAGCTCACGCTACGACCTGACTAGCTACAATGAGCAGTTCTTC. Translated, it gives CASSSRYDLTSYNEQFF.

This clonotype appeared a few times. The chain employs TRBV5-1 and TRBJ2-1; TRBD1 or TRBD2 may be the D gene (5 bases each). Germline V gives CDR1 SGHRS, CDR2 YFSETQ. The CDR3 totals 14 residues. The germline V and J ends were trimmed by 4 bases and 2 bases, with 10 bases remaining between them. The CDR3 spells CASSLQGAYNEQFF. As DNA, the CDR3 is TGCGCCAGCAGCCTTCAGGGAGCCTACAATGAGCAGTTCTTC.

Regarding this clonotype: Being one base from a much bigger clone, this may be a read error. V usage is TRBV12-3 or TRBV12-4 and J usage is TRBJ2-3; D might be TRBD2 (7 bases). The CDR3 has 14 residues. In DNA form, the CDR3 reads TGTGCCGGCAGTCTAGGGGGGGTTCCAGATACGCAGTATTTT. Its translation is CAGSLGGVPDTQYF.

This clonotype has just a few counts. The V gene is TRBV15, the J gene TRBJ2-3, with TRBD2 matching over 11 bases. V lost 8 bases, J lost 1 base, and 2 bases stayed unmatched. The V gene's germline CDR1 is LNHNV and CDR2 YYDKDF (reference sequence). The length of the CDR3 is 14 residues. CDR3 protein: CATQGLAGTDTQYF. The CDR3 DNA reads TGTGCCACCCAGGGACTAGCGGGCACAGATACGCAGTATTTT.

The chain couples TRBV6-2 or TRBV6-3 to TRBJ1-5; TRBD1 is a possible D gene (5 bases). CDR3 length equals 11 residues. Germline values: CDR1 MNHEY, CDR2 SVGEGT. Trimming pared 9 bases from V and 5 bases from J, leaving 8 bases between. This CDR3 reads CASGTDQPQHF. The CDR3 nucleotides are TGTGCCAGTGGGACTGATCAGCCCCAGCATTTT.

The V call is TRBV18, the J call TRBJ1-1; D gene unclear. V lost 6 bases, J lost 10 bases, and 18 bases lay in between. Germline CDR1 KGHSH, CDR2 LQKENI. The CDR3 covers 13 residues. CDR3 nucleotides: TGTGCCAGCTCCACGGGTCAGGTAGAAGGAGCTTTCTTT. Translation: CASSTGQVEGAFF. Supplemented by reference TRBV18 and TRBJ1-1, the full variable domain reads NAGVMQNPRHLVRRRGQEARLRCSPMKGHSHVYWYRQLPEEGLKFMVYLQKENIIDESGMPKERFSAEFPKEGPSILRIQQVVRGDSAAYFCASSTGQVEGAFFGQGTRLTVV.

There are many counts of this clonotype. This chain links TRBV11-1 with TRBJ2-5; perhaps D is TRBD1 or TRBD2 (5 bases each). The V gene's germline CDR1 is SGHAT and CDR2 FQDESV (reference sequence). The CDR3 length is 17 residues. The V end lost 2 bases, the J end lost 4 bases, and 20 bases lay between the germline ends. The CDR3 DNA reads as TGTGCCAGCAGCTTACCCCCCACGGGACGAGGAAGAGAGACCCAGTACTTC. It specifies CASSLPPTGRGRETQYF.